The 21 T cell receptor beta chains in this list originate from one sample, sequenced in a study of T cell responses to AZD1222 COVID-19 vaccine. Libraries were prepared by immunoSEQ multiplex PCR; TCRdb keeps only in-frame clonotypes and omits some of them. The table lists around 120,000 clones, 80% to 90% of them singletons, with approximately 4% in the top ten. The source was peripheral blood, collected on day 0 of MenACWY control vaccination. Source of these receptors: an adult in good health.

The chain joins TRBV28 to TRBJ1-4; possibly TRBD1 for D (5 bases). Per germline, CDR1 MDHEN and CDR2 SYDVKM. V gave up 6 bases and J gave up 0 bases, with 14 bases separating them. This CDR3 contains 16 residues. The CDR3 DNA sequence: TGTGCCAGCAGCCTCGCAACGGGACCAACTAATGAAAAACTGTTTTTT. The encoded protein is CASSLATGPTNEKLFF.

This chain uses TRBV2 with TRBJ1-5, with TRBD1 identical over 11 bases. Germline V gene data show CDR1 as SNHLY and CDR2 as FYNNEI. The V segment lost 7 bases and the J segment 5 bases; nucleotides outside the gene matches: 4. The CDR3 totals 14 residues. CDR3 loop: CASNRDRGDQPQHF. The CDR3 nucleotides are TGTGCCAGCAACCGGGACAGGGGGGATCAGCCCCAGCATTTT.

The gene calls are TRBV5-1 and TRBJ2-7; 7 nucleotides match TRBD2. CDR1 SGHRS and CDR2 YFSETQ come from the germline V gene. The length of the CDR3 is 12 residues. J was trimmed by 2 bases and V by 5 bases; bases with no gene match: 1. CDR3 in amino acids: CASRGGTYEQYF. The CDR3, as DNA: TGCGCCAGCAGGGGGGGGACCTACGAGCAGTACTTC.

This sequence joins TRBV4-1 and TRBJ1-4; D not resolved. Germline values: CDR1 MGHRA, CDR2 YSYEKL. V lost 2 bases and J 3 bases, leaving 13 bases between the germline ends. The CDR3 has 16 residues. CDR3 sequence: CASSQPTVISNEKLFF. In DNA form, the CDR3 reads TGCGCCAGCAGCCAACCTACGGTAATTTCTAATGAAAAACTGTTTTTT.

This chain connects TRBV19 to TRBJ2-3; no clear D gene. The V end was cut by 1 base, the J end by 6 bases, with 5 bases between. This CDR3 region has 12 residues. Germline V lookup: CDR1 LNHDA, CDR2 SQIVND (reference sequence). The CDR3 coding sequence is TGTGCCAGTAGTATAGCGGCGGATACGCAGTATTTT. Translation gives CASSIAADTQYF.

The chain uses TRBV6-5 and TRBJ2-7; D might be TRBD1 (5 bases). Trimming removed 1 base at V and 4 bases at J, with 8 bases between. The CDR3 consists of 13 residues. Germline V CDR1 and CDR2: MNHEY, SVGAGI. The CDR3 spells CASSYFTGYEQYF. In DNA form, the CDR3 reads TGTGCCAGCAGTTACTTTACAGGTTACGAGCAGTACTTC.

This chain joins TRBV6-6 and TRBJ1-2; no clear D. This CDR3 contains 13 residues. The germline CDR1 and CDR2 sequences are MNHNY and SVGAGI (reference sequence). The germline V and J ends were trimmed by 7 bases and 1 base, with 10 bases remaining between them. For the CDR3, the DNA is TGTGCCAGCACCCCCGGGAGTAACTATGGCTACACCTTC. Translating it yields CASTPGSNYGYTF.

This chain uses TRBV5-1 with TRBJ1-1, with D possibly TRBD1 on 5 matching bases. The germline gives CDR1 SGHRS, CDR2 YFSETQ. Trimming left V 4 bases short and J 5 bases short, with 12 bases between. This CDR3 has 13 residues. CDR3 protein: CASSPGGETEAFF. CDR3 nucleotide sequence: TGCGCCAGCAGCCCGGGGGGAGAGACTGAAGCTTTCTTT.

The rearrangement links TRBV27 to TRBJ1-4, with 11 bases matching TRBD1. This CDR3 has 16 amino acids. After removal of 5 bases from V and 7 bases from J, the junction contained 9 bases not matched to a gene. Germline V gene lookup returns CDR1 MNHEY and CDR2 SMNVEV (reference sequence). This chain's CDR3 is CASSPRGTGGREKLFF. The CDR3, as DNA: TGTGCCAGCAGTCCCCGCGGGACAGGGGGTCGTGAAAAACTGTTTTTT.

This clone appeared a single time. V gene TRBV28 combines with J gene TRBJ2-5; 12 bases fit TRBD1. This CDR3 region has 16 residues. Germline V gene sequence: CDR1 MDHEN, CDR2 SYDVKM. V lost 4 bases and J lost 2; bases outside the gene matches: 5. The chain's CDR3 is CASSSGTGGEQETQYF. In nucleotides, the CDR3 is TGTGCCAGCAGTTCGGGGACAGGGGGCGAACAAGAGACCCAGTACTTC.

This chain connects TRBV19 to TRBJ2-4; D is undetermined. With 6 bases removed from V and 3 bases from J, the gap between germline ends came to 12 bases. Germline CDR1 LNHDA, CDR2 SQIVND (reference sequence). CDR3 length equals 14 residues. CDR3 sequence: CASRDLGNKNIQYF. The CDR3 DNA is TGTGCCAGTAGGGACCTAGGGAACAAAAACATTCAGTACTTC.

The chain has TRBV9 and TRBJ2-7, with D perhaps matching TRBD1 or TRBD2 (5 bases each). V shed 7 bases and J shed 2 bases, with 16 bases lying between them. This CDR3 has 14 residues. Germline CDR1 is SGDLS and CDR2 is YYNGEE. The CDR3 bases are TGTGCCAGCGGGGGTCGAGGAGGTCCCTACGAGCAGTACTTC. This codes for CASGGRGGPYEQYF.

This chain uses TRBV6-2 or TRBV6-3 with TRBJ2-3; 8 nucleotides line up with TRBD2. The ends lost 2 bases at V and 0 bases at J; junction bases unmatched: 7. The CDR3 is 17 amino acids. Germline lookup yields CDR1 MNHEY and CDR2 SVGEGT. The CDR3 nucleotides read TGTGCCAGCAGTTACGGTGTCGGGGGGGTTAGCACAGATACGCAGTATTTT. Residues: CASSYGVGGVSTDTQYF.

This chain joins TRBV4-2 and TRBJ2-7, with TRBD1 as a possible D gene (7 bases). The CDR3 loop spans 15 amino acids. Germline V gene sequence: CDR1 LGHNA, CDR2 YNFKEQ. V was pared by 4 bases and J by 0 bases, with 13 bases between. The CDR3 loop reads CASSPTGDSSYEQYF. As DNA, the CDR3 is TGTGCCAGCAGCCCTACAGGGGACTCCTCCTACGAGCAGTACTTC.

J is TRBJ1-2 and V is TRBV28; unclear D gene. The CDR3 extends over 12 amino acids. Per germline, CDR1 MDHEN and CDR2 SYDVKM. V was cut by 3 bases and J by 6 bases, with 8 bases left in between. This CDR3 reads CASSFNFDGYTF. The CDR3 nucleotides are TGTGCCAGCAGTTTTAACTTTGATGGCTACACCTTC.

This chain connects TRBV6-6 to TRBJ2-7; 9 nucleotides agree with TRBD2. The germline V gene encodes CDR1 MNHNY and CDR2 SVGAGI (reference sequence). The CDR3 has 16 residues. V shed 4 bases and J 2 bases; nucleotides not matched to a gene: 9. The CDR3 protein is CASSSSGLAGPYEQYF. In DNA form, the CDR3 reads TGTGCCAGCAGTTCCTCAGGTCTAGCGGGGCCCTACGAGCAGTACTTC.

The chain joins TRBV2 to TRBJ2-5, with 7 bases fitting TRBD1. The ends lost 1 base at V and 3 bases at J; junction bases unmatched: 2. This CDR3 has 14 amino acids. Per germline, CDR1 SNHLY and CDR2 FYNNEI. CDR3 DNA sequence: TGTGCCAGCAGTGAAGGAACAGGGGAAGAGACCCAGTACTTC. It encodes CASSEGTGEETQYF.

The chain is built from TRBV24-1 and TRBJ1-2, with 9 bases matching TRBD1. Unmatched junction bases numbered 8, after V lost 3 bases and J lost 7 bases. Germline CDR1 KGHDR, CDR2 SFDVKD. The CDR3 extends over 15 amino acids. The CDR3 spells CATSDTGTGTGGYTF. DNA of the CDR3: TGTGCCACCAGTGATACCGGGACAGGGACCGGTGGCTACACCTTC.

The V and J genes are TRBV18 and TRBJ2-7; possible D gene TRBD1, 5 bases. Germline V lookup: CDR1 KGHSH, CDR2 LQKENI. The CDR3 runs 13 residues. V was trimmed by 3 bases and J by 5 bases, leaving 11 bases between them. The CDR3 here is CASSPTTVNEQYF. The CDR3 DNA reads TGTGCCAGCTCACCTACGACAGTTAACGAGCAGTACTTC. The full variable domain, in which reference TRBV18 and TRBJ2-7 provide the parts outside the CDR3, is NAGVMQNPRHLVRRRGQEARLRCSPMKGHSHVYWYRQLPEEGLKFMVYLQKENIIDESGMPKERFSAEFPKEGPSILRIQQVVRGDSAAYFCASSPTTVNEQYFGPGTRLTVT.

The V gene is TRBV7-8, the J gene TRBJ1-3, with a possible D match to TRBD1 (5 bases). Trimming took off 3 bases at V and 0 bases at J, with 6 bases between the two ends. Germline-derived CDR1 and CDR2 are SGHVS and FQNEAQ. The CDR3 consists of 14 residues. CDR3: CASSFDSSGNTIYF. CDR3 coding DNA: TGTGCCAGCAGCTTTGACAGCTCTGGAAACACCATATATTTT. The full variable domain, rest sourced from reference TRBV7-8 and TRBJ1-3, is GAGVSQSPRYKVAKRGQDVALRCDPISGHVSLFWYQQALGQGPEFLTYFQNEAQLDKSGLPSDRFFAERPEGSVSTLKIQRTQQEDSAVYLCASSFDSSGNTIYFGEGSWLTVV.

The rearrangement joins TRBV7-3 to TRBJ2-7, with 8 bases identical to TRBD2. The CDR3 is 14 residues long. V was clipped by 2 bases and J by 1 base; unmatched bases: 1. Germline lookup yields CDR1 SGHTA and CDR2 FQGTGA. The CDR3 loop is CASSLAGGSYEQYF. Written as DNA, the CDR3 is TGTGCCAGCAGCTTAGCGGGGGGATCCTACGAGCAGTACTTC.